The source of this T cell receptor (beta chain) is a study of cytomegalovirus exposure and HLA in healthy donors. Study results and limitations: According to the study, 150 to 200 TCR beta chains were cytomegalovirus-associated.

TCRdb's copy holds only in-frame clones and misses some; the assay was immunoSEQ multiplex PCR. This table has approximately 160,000 clones, 91% appearing once. Trimming removed 6 bases at V and 5 bases at J, with 16 bases between. CDR1 is KGHSH, CDR2 LQKENI, per germline. This CDR3 spans 15 amino acids. With respect to this clone: What it recognizes is unknown.

The clonotype comes from a woman aged 18-29 years in good health and CMV-seropositive. This chain uses TRBV18 with TRBJ2-2, with a tentative D call TRBD2 (5 bases). Specimen: PBMCs. CDR3 sequence reads: CASSRRTSWTGELFF. The CDR3, as DNA: TGTGCCAGCTCCCGGAGGACGAGCTGGACCGGGGAGCTGTTTTTT.